This T cell receptor (beta chain) was recorded in a study of tumor-infiltrating lymphocytes in primary liver carcinoma. At least ten counts were recorded for this clonotype. The antigen is unknown. The source material, 20-30 mg of unsorted bulk tissue, was used to co-extract RNA and DNA. Reverse transcription of around 500 ng total RNA with a constant-region primer produced TCR beta cDNA. Investigators got TCR beta libraries out of three nested multiplex PCR rounds, done with slightly modified ARM-PCR. The opening two PCR rounds, 10 cycles each, paired TRBV1-TRBV30 forward primers with a C-beta reverse primer. TCRdb processed the multiplex PCR reads anew with MiXCR; each CDR3 protein has one entry. Of about 22,000 distinct CDR3 sequences listed, more than 75% are singletons. Notes on the study in general: Representation across all five tumor regions was limited to only about 8-25% of top clones.

Germline V gene sequence: CDR1 DFQATT, CDR2 SNEGSKA (reference sequence). The V and J ends lost 0 bases and 7 bases respectively, with 12 bases between them. The CDR3 is made up of 13 amino acids. V is TRBV20-1 and J is TRBJ2-5; no reliable D call. Sequencing used liver tumor tissue from sampling region 2. Subset defined: tumor region T2, inferior pole. The TCR was taken from a young woman with primary liver carcinoma and hepatitis B virus infection. CDR3 region: CSARDFRPATQYF. DNA of the CDR3: TGCAGTGCTAGAGATTTCAGGCCGGCGACCCAGTACTTC.